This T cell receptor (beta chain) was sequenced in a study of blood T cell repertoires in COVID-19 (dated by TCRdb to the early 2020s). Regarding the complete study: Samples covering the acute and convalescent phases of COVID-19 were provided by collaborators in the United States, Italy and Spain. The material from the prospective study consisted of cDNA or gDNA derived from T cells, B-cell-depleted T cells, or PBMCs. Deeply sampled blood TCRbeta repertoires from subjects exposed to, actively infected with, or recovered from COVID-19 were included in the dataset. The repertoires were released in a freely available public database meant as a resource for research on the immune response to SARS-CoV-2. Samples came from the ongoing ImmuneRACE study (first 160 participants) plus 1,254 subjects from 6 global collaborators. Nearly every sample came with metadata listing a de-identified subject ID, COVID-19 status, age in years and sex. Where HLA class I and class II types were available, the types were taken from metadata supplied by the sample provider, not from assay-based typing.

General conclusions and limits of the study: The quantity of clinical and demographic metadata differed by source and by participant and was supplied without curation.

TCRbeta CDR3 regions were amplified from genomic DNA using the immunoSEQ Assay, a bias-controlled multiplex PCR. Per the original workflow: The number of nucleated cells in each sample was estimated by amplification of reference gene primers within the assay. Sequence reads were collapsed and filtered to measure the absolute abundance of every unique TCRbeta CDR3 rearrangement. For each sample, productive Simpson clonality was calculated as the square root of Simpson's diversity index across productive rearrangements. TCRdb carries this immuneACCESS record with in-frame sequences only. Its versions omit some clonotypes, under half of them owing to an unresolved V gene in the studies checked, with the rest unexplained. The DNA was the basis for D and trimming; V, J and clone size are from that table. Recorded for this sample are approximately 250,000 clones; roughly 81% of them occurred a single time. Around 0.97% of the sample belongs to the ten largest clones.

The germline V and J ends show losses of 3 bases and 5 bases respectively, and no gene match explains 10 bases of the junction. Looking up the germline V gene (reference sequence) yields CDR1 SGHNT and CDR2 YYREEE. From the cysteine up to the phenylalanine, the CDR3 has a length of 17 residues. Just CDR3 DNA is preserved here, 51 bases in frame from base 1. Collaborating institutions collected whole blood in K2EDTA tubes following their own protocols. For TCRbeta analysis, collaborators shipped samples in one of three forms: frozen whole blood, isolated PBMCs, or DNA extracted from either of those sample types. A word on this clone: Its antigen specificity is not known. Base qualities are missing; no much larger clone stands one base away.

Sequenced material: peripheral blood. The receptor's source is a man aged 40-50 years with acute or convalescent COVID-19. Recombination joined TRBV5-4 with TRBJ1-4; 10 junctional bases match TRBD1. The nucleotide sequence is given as TGTGCCAGCAGCTCCCTTGGCCAGGACAGGGGGAATGAAAAACTGTTTTTT. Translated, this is CASSSLGQDRGNEKLFF.